These T cell receptor beta chains were read from a single sample in a study of blood T cell repertoires in COVID-19. Here immunoSEQ multiplex PCR was the method, and the copy in TCRdb shows in-frame clones only, minus some. The sample has 200,000 to 250,000 clones; just over 90% are singletons. The sequencing input was peripheral blood. These receptors all come from a man aged 25-45 years with acute or convalescent COVID-19. CDR3s leave out the opening cysteine and the closing phenylalanine or tryptophan. Not every row has a clone size; where given, it reads once, few, many or a size class.

V gene: TRBV28
J gene: TRBJ2-3
clone size: -
CDR3 protein: ASRGFVGTLPRADTQY

V gene: TRBV3-1/TRBV3-2
J gene: TRBJ2-3
clone size: -
CDR3 protein: ASSYLAGGREDTQY

V gene: TRBV7-2
J gene: TRBJ1-2
clone size: -
CDR3 protein: ASSLVRTAYGYT

V gene: TRBV6-5
J gene: TRBJ1-2
clone size: -
CDR3 protein: ASSYPGAGIAGYT

V gene: TRBV7-2
J gene: TRBJ2-7
clone size: -
CDR3 protein: ASSLVGGLIDEQY

V gene: TRBV6-1
J gene: TRBJ2-3
clone size: -
CDR3 protein: ASSVAGGWSDTQY

V gene: TRBV5-8
J gene: TRBJ1-4
clone size: -
CDR3 protein: ASRGSFGDEKLF

V gene: TRBV30
J gene: TRBJ1-1
clone size: -
CDR3 protein: AWSQGLNTEAF

V gene: TRBV27
J gene: TRBJ2-7
clone size: -
CDR3 protein: ASSGGGYEQY

V gene: TRBV4-2
J gene: TRBJ1-5
clone size: -
CDR3 protein: ASGQGWSNQPQH

V gene: TRBV7-9
J gene: TRBJ1-6
clone size: -
CDR3 protein: ASSRTGYDSPLH

V gene: TRBV6-5
J gene: TRBJ2-3
clone size: -
CDR3 protein: ASRIGGASTDTQY

V gene: TRBV3-1/TRBV3-2
J gene: TRBJ2-5
clone size: -
CDR3 protein: ASSGASLSWGETQY

V gene: TRBV29-1
J gene: TRBJ2-7
clone size: -
CDR3 protein: SVVGTSLEQY

V gene: TRBV19
J gene: TRBJ2-2
clone size: -
CDR3 protein: ASSISVGRVTRELF

V gene: TRBV3-1/TRBV3-2
J gene: TRBJ2-3
clone size: -
CDR3 protein: ASSQELAGFNTQY

V gene: TRBV10-3
J gene: TRBJ1-2
clone size: -
CDR3 protein: AISDRDRGPNGYT

V gene: TRBV19
J gene: TRBJ1-6
clone size: -
CDR3 protein: ASSGQKFSPLH

V gene: TRBV18
J gene: TRBJ2-3
clone size: -
CDR3 protein: ASSPGVPPQDTQY

V gene: TRBV4-2
J gene: TRBJ2-7
clone size: -
CDR3 protein: ASSQEGGPRLAGVLKQY

V gene: TRBV6-1
J gene: TRBJ2-7
clone size: once
CDR3 protein: ASSYSDKSYEQY

V gene: TRBV11-2
J gene: TRBJ2-7
clone size: -
CDR3 protein: ASSTGLAGAYEQY

V gene: TRBV5-6
J gene: TRBJ1-6
clone size: -
CDR3 protein: ASSYGPGGNSPLH

V gene: TRBV18
J gene: TRBJ2-2
clone size: -
CDR3 protein: ASSPPSLAVNTGELF

V gene: TRBV7-9
J gene: TRBJ2-2
clone size: -
CDR3 protein: ASSLAASNTGELF

V gene: TRBV3-1/TRBV3-2
J gene: TRBJ2-5
clone size: -
CDR3 protein: ASSQAVGPSGETQY

V gene: TRBV12-3/TRBV12-4
J gene: TRBJ2-1
clone size: -
CDR3 protein: ASSFSGQGGQF

V gene: TRBV6-5
J gene: TRBJ2-1
clone size: -
CDR3 protein: ASYSGNTYNEQF

V gene: TRBV6-2/TRBV6-3
J gene: TRBJ1-2
clone size: -
CDR3 protein: ASSYSRAGESYT

V gene: TRBV27
J gene: TRBJ1-6
clone size: -
CDR3 protein: ASNARTNSPLH

V gene: TRBV5-1
J gene: TRBJ2-6
clone size: -
CDR3 protein: ASSKDRASSGANVLT

V gene: TRBV7-2
J gene: TRBJ2-5
clone size: -
CDR3 protein: ASSLAGGLETQY

V gene: TRBV28
J gene: TRBJ2-1
clone size: -
CDR3 protein: ASRPGGVSYNEQF

V gene: TRBV24-1
J gene: TRBJ2-1
clone size: -
CDR3 protein: ATSDSHRTSGSGEQF

V gene: TRBV6-5
J gene: TRBJ2-3
clone size: -
CDR3 protein: ASQMTVFRTDTQY

V gene: TRBV5-1
J gene: TRBJ2-5
clone size: -
CDR3 protein: ASSLQGKETQY

V gene: TRBV10-2
J gene: TRBJ1-6
clone size: few
CDR3 protein: ASSTGDRDPSLH

V gene: TRBV5-1
J gene: TRBJ2-4
clone size: -
CDR3 protein: ASSSMPGQGNIQY

V gene: TRBV6-2/TRBV6-3
J gene: TRBJ2-1
clone size: -
CDR3 protein: ASSSLAGPRAQF

V gene: TRBV4-1
J gene: TRBJ1-3
clone size: -
CDR3 protein: ASSQERTGAGNTIY

V gene: TRBV28
J gene: TRBJ2-7
clone size: -
CDR3 protein: ASSFRFSLFSYEQY

V gene: TRBV7-9
J gene: TRBJ2-1
clone size: -
CDR3 protein: ASRPTEKQF

V gene: TRBV7-3
J gene: TRBJ1-5
clone size: -
CDR3 protein: ASSPTGESNQPQH

V gene: TRBV19
J gene: TRBJ1-1
clone size: -
CDR3 protein: ASSSRSNTEAF

V gene: TRBV24-1
J gene: TRBJ2-1
clone size: -
CDR3 protein: ATSDPTDNEQF

V gene: TRBV9
J gene: TRBJ2-1
clone size: once
CDR3 protein: ASSVQADGTTYNEQF

V gene: TRBV28
J gene: TRBJ1-5
clone size: -
CDR3 protein: ASSYRGGRQPQH

V gene: TRBV5-6
J gene: TRBJ2-7
clone size: -
CDR3 protein: ASSLDRGYEQY

V gene: TRBV5-1
J gene: TRBJ2-2
clone size: -
CDR3 protein: ASSPVGQGETGELF

V gene: TRBV7-9
J gene: TRBJ2-7
clone size: -
CDR3 protein: ASRLAGHYEQY

V gene: TRBV18
J gene: TRBJ2-6
clone size: few
CDR3 protein: ASSPSTGGRSGANVLT

V gene: TRBV9
J gene: TRBJ2-1
clone size: -
CDR3 protein: ASSVRTSESSYNEQF

V gene: TRBV13
J gene: TRBJ2-5
clone size: -
CDR3 protein: ASSPGLALQETQY